This T cell receptor beta chain derives from a study of Graves' ophthalmopathy and Graves' hyperthyroidism. Amplification from RNA transcripts yielded the TCR beta CDR3 regions. HTBI primers were used in a first-round RT-PCR, which preceded a second-round multiplex PCR. Using its own MiXCR run on the multiplex PCR reads, TCRdb lists one record per CDR3 protein. The sample lists about 400,000 distinct CDR3 sequences; under 25% were seen once. Patients with other autoimmune diseases, uncontrolled infections, pregnancy or lactation were excluded. Germline-derived CDR1 and CDR2 are SGHTA and FQGNSA. CDR3 size: 15 residues. V lost 3 bases and J lost 3, with 12 bases in between.

This rearrangement joins TRBV7-2 to TRBJ1-5; no clear D. The clonotype was recovered from a woman aged 18-29 years with stable Graves' hyperthyroidism. Specimen: peripheral blood. The CDR3 sequence is CASSFSGLINQPQHF. The CDR3 DNA reads as TGTGCCAGCAGCTTTAGCGGACTGATCAATCAGCCCCAGCATTTT.